This T cell receptor beta chain was sequenced in a study of OX40 agonist ivuxolimab in advanced cancers. Study summary: Two cutaneous melanoma patients and one hepatocellular carcinoma patient, three in all, had partial responses.

General study findings and limits: Expanded clones were, on average, more numerous among CD8+ T cells than CD4+.

About this clone itself: Antigen: not known.

Here immunoSEQ multiplex PCR was the method, and the copy in TCRdb shows in-frame clones only, minus some. The data show about 49,000 clones, approximately 88% seen once. This clonotype originated in an adult with an advanced solid tumor such as melanoma, head and neck, liver or kidney cancer. The sequencing used CD4+ or CD8+ T cells sorted from blood, collected in a trial of the OX40 agonist ivuxolimab.

The CDR3, as DNA: TGTGCCAGCAGCTTGGCGGGACTAGCGGGCCAGCAGTTCTTC. It translates to CASSLAGLAGQQFF. The rearrangement uses TRBV5-4 and TRBJ2-1; 12 bases are a match to TRBD2. Germline V gives CDR1 SGHNT, CDR2 YYREEE (reference sequence). The CDR3 extends over 14 amino acids. V lost 0 bases to trimming and J lost 11 bases; unmatched junction nucleotides: 3.